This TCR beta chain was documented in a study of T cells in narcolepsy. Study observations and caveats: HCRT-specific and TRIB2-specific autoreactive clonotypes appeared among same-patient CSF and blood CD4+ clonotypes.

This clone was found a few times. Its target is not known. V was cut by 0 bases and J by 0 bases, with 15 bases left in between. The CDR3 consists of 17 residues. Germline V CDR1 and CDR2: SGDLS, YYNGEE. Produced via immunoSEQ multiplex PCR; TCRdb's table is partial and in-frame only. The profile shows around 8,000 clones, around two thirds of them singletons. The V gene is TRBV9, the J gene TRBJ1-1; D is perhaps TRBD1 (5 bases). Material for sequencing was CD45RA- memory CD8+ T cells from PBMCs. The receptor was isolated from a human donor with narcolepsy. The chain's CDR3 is CASSVGGPTRVNTEAFF. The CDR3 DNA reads TGTGCCAGCAGCGTAGGGGGACCGACAAGAGTGAACACTGAAGCTTTCTTT.